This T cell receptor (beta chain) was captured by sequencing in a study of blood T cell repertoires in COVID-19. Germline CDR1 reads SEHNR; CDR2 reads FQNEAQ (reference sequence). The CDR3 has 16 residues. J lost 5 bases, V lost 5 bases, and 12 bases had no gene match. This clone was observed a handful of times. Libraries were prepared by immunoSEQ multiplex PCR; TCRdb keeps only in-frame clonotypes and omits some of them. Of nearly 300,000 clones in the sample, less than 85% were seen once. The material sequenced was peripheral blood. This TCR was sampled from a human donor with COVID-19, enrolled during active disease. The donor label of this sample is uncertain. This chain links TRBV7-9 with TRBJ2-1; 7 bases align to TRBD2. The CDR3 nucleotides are TGTGCCAGCAGCCCTCCCTTCCGGGAGGTAAACAATGAGCAGTTCTTC. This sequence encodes CASSPPFREVNNEQFF.